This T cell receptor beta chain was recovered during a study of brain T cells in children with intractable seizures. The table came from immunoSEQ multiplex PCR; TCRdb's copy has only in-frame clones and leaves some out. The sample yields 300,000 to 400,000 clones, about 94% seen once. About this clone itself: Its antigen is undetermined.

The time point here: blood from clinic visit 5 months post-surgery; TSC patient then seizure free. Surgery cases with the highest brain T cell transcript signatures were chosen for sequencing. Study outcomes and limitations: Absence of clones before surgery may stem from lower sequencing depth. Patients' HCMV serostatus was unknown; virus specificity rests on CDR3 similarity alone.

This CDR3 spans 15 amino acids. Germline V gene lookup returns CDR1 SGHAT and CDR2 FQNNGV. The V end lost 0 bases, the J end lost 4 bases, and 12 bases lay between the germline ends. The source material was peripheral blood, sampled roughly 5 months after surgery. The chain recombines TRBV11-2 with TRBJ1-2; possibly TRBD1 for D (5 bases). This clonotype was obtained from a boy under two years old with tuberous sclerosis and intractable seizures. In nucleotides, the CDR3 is TGTGCCAGCAGCTTAGAAGGGGCGCAGGTCTATGGCTACACCTTC. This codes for CASSLEGAQVYGYTF.